The TCR beta chain under discussion was sequenced for a study of blood T cell repertoires in COVID-19. Study background: Whether acute or convalescent, the COVID-19 samples came from the United States, Italy and Spain. PBMCs, B-cell-depleted T cells, or T cells provided the cDNA or gDNA that made up the material.

The authors' processing: Estimates of nucleated cell counts were drawn from the amplification of reference gene primers. Profiled with immunoSEQ multiplex PCR; TCRdb holds only in-frame clones, not every one. Clone size and V and J calls were adopted from that table, with D and trimming inferred from the DNA. The table shows roughly 440,000 clones, with about 87% occurring only once. Seattle enrolled patients during active infection and tracked them longitudinally. Germline CDR1 is GTSNPN and CDR2 is SVGIG (reference sequence). J was trimmed by 6 bases and V by 5 bases; bases with no gene match: 7. This CDR3 region has 13 residues.

This receptor was obtained from a woman aged 45 to 65 with COVID-19, enrolled during active disease. The sequencing input was peripheral blood. The chain recombines TRBV30 with TRBJ1-5; TRBD1 agrees at 7 bases. The CDR3 DNA reads as TGTGCCTGGGCAACAGGGGTCGGTCAGCCCCAGCATTTT. It specifies CAWATGVGQPQHF.